The 19 T cell receptor beta chains reported below all come from one sample, sequenced in a study of cytomegalovirus exposure and HLA in healthy donors. Both 60 Vbeta primers and 13 Jbeta primers went into the PCR. TCRdb keeps only in-frame clones here, not all; method: immunoSEQ multiplex PCR. This table has roughly 100,000 clones, around 66% appearing once. Sequenced: PBMCs. All receptors derive from a woman in her fifties or sixties in good health and CMV-seronegative.

This rearrangement joins TRBV5-1 to TRBJ2-2; TRBD1 matches 7 bases. In germline, CDR1 is SGHRS, CDR2 YFSETQ. V was clipped by 6 bases and J by 5 bases; unmatched bases: 10. The CDR3 spans 15 residues. CDR3 in amino acids: CASTGAQGNTGELFF. The DNA of the CDR3 is TGCGCCAGCACTGGGGCACAGGGGAATACCGGGGAGCTGTTTTTT.

DNA of the CDR3: TGTGCCTGGAGACTGACAGGGGATGGCTACACCTTC. Translating it yields CAWRLTGDGYTF. J is TRBJ1-2 and V is TRBV30, with 8 bases matching TRBD1. Germline-derived CDR1 and CDR2 are GTSNPN and SVGIG (reference sequence). The CDR3 runs to 12 residues. The junction had 3 bases not matched to a gene; V was cut back by 3 bases and J by 6 bases.

This clone was detected once. The junction departs from germline at one end; a sequencing error may be responsible. This chain connects TRBV29-1 to TRBJ1-1; no clear D gene. The CDR3 sequence is 11 residues long. The V gene's germline CDR1 is SQVTM and CDR2 ANQGSEA. DNA of the CDR3: TGCAACGTTGGAACAGCCCGAGAAGCTTTCTTT. Translated: CNVGTAREAFF.

The genes are TRBV7-9 and TRBJ2-7; D unresolved. Germline loops: CDR1 SEHNR, CDR2 FQNEAQ (reference sequence). CDR3 length equals 14 residues. Trimming took 2 bases from V and 6 from J, leaving 14 bases between them. CDR3 residues: CASSLTKVGSEQYF. The CDR3 coding sequence is TGTGCCAGCAGCTTAACTAAAGTGGGTTCCGAGCAGTACTTC.

The chain carries TRBV30 and TRBJ2-2; D might be TRBD2 (6 bases). Per the germline V gene, CDR1 is GTSNPN and CDR2 is SVGIG (reference sequence). The CDR3 spans 15 residues. Trimming took off 4 bases at V and 3 bases at J, with 15 bases between the two ends. CDR3 protein: CAWNLGGGDTGELFF. The CDR3 DNA sequence: TGTGCCTGGAACCTGGGAGGCGGGGACACCGGGGAGCTGTTTTTT.

CDR3 coding DNA: TGTGCCAGCAGTGAATTTCTTAGTCGGTACGAGCAGTACTTC. Its protein is CASSEFLSRYEQYF. The chain carries TRBV2 and TRBJ2-7; D gene ambiguous. V lost 2 bases and J 4 bases, leaving 12 bases between the germline ends. Germline loops: CDR1 SNHLY, CDR2 FYNNEI. The CDR3 has 14 residues.

The chain has TRBV19 and TRBJ2-7; 8 positions agree with TRBD2. Germline values: CDR1 LNHDA, CDR2 SQIVND (reference sequence). CDR3 length: 14 amino acids. The V segment lost 9 bases and the J segment 7 bases; nucleotides outside the gene matches: 14. The CDR3 DNA reads TGTGCCAGCAATTTAAAAGCGGGAGTCGGGGAGCAGTACTTC. Residues: CASNLKAGVGEQYF.

The J gene is TRBJ1-5, the V gene TRBV28, with a weak D call TRBD1 (6 bases). Trimming stripped 7 bases from V and 2 bases from J, with 12 bases between. The V gene's germline CDR1 is MDHEN and CDR2 SYDVKM. The CDR3 is 14 residues long. The CDR3, as DNA: TGTGCCAGCACCGAAGGGGGTGGCAATCAGCCCCAGCATTTT. This translates into CASTEGGGNQPQHF.

The V call is TRBV10-3, the J call TRBJ1-3; possibly TRBD1 for D (5 bases). Trimming took 6 bases from V and 2 from J, leaving 23 bases between them. The germline V gene has CDR1 ENHRY and CDR2 SYGVKD. The CDR3 is 18 amino acids. In nucleotides, the CDR3 is TGTGCCATCAGCCTGGAGGGACCGATAAGCCTCACTGGAAACACCATATATTTT. Translated: CAISLEGPISLTGNTIYF.

V and J are TRBV6-6 and TRBJ2-1; 7 bases match TRBD2. The CDR3 is 14 amino acids. Unmatched junction bases numbered 5, after V lost 4 bases and J lost 5 bases. Germline V gives CDR1 MNHNY, CDR2 SVGAGI (reference sequence). The CDR3 here is CASSWGTIHNEQFF. The CDR3 DNA reads as TGTGCCAGCAGTTGGGGGACTATACACAATGAGCAGTTCTTC.

This sequence joins TRBV19 and TRBJ2-3; 8 bases agree with TRBD1. The CDR3 has 14 residues. Germline CDR1 reads LNHDA; CDR2 reads SQIVND (reference sequence). After removal of 5 bases from V and 3 bases from J, the junction contained 4 bases not matched to a gene. The DNA for the CDR3 is TGTGCCAGTAGTGTGGACAGGGCGACAGATACGCAGTATTTT. Its protein product is CASSVDRATDTQYF.

The genes are TRBV11-3 and TRBJ2-2, with TRBD2 identical over 7 bases. This CDR3 has 15 amino acids. Per germline, CDR1 SGHNT and CDR2 YENEEA. The ends lost 5 bases at V and 3 bases at J; junction bases unmatched: 6. As DNA, the CDR3 is TGTGCCAGCAGCCCCATCGCGGGGGACACCGGGGAGCTGTTTTTT. Its protein product is CASSPIAGDTGELFF.

The V gene is TRBV5-1, the J gene TRBJ1-1, with 8 positions matching TRBD1. This CDR3 contains 16 residues. Germline values: CDR1 SGHRS, CDR2 YFSETQ. Trimming cost V 6 bases and J 1 base; bases outside gene matches: 11. CDR3 nucleotides: TGCGCCAGCAAGACACAGGGGGTGAAGGGGAACACTGAAGCTTTCTTT. Translating it yields CASKTQGVKGNTEAFF.

The chain recombines TRBV10-3 with TRBJ2-5, with D perhaps TRBD1 (5 bases). There are 14 residues in the CDR3. CDR1 is ENHRY and CDR2 is SYGVKD in the germline V gene. The ends were cut back, 7 bases at V and 1 base at J, with 13 bases in the middle. The CDR3 DNA sequence: TGTGCCATCAAAGGGAAGGGGCCCCAAGAGACCCAGTACTTC. Amino acids: CAIKGKGPQETQYF.

This chain links TRBV5-1 with TRBJ2-5; 10 bases are shared with TRBD1. With V trimmed by 4 bases and J by 1 base, 7 bases remained unmatched. CDR3 size: 16 residues. Germline CDR1 reads SGHRS; CDR2 reads YFSETQ. CDR3 amino acids: CASSASGTGAQETQYF. The CDR3 DNA reads TGCGCCAGCAGCGCATCCGGGACAGGGGCCCAAGAGACCCAGTACTTC. The variable domain in full, completed from reference TRBV5-1 and TRBJ2-5, reads KAGVTQTPRYLIKTRGQQVTLSCSPISGHRSVSWYQQTPGQGLQFLFEYFSETQRNKGNFPGRFSGRQFSNSRSEMNVSTLELGDSALYLCASSASGTGAQETQYFGPGTRLLVL.

The genes are TRBV25-1 and TRBJ1-4, with no clear D. This CDR3 spans 15 amino acids. Germline CDR1 reads MGHDK; CDR2 reads SYGVNS. Trimming pared 3 bases from V and 0 bases from J, leaving 8 bases between. CDR3 region: CASSDSGSTNEKLFF. The CDR3 bases are TGTGCCAGCAGTGATTCGGGGTCAACTAATGAAAAACTGTTTTTT.

This clone was picked up a small number of times. The rearrangement uses TRBV23-1 and TRBJ2-6; 12 bases map to TRBD1. Being an ORF, TRBV23-1 has a function that is uncertain. Trimming cost V 3 bases and J 3 bases; bases outside gene matches: 12. This CDR3 is built from 20 residues. Here the CDR3 reads CASSHPPLRDRGLGANVLTF. In DNA, the CDR3 is TGCGCCAGCAGTCACCCCCCTCTCCGGGACAGGGGGCTTGGGGCCAACGTCCTGACTTTC.

This clone occurred once. The V call is TRBV7-9, the J call TRBJ2-1; 11 bases align to TRBD2. This CDR3 has 18 residues. Trimming cost V 7 bases and J 0 bases; bases outside gene matches: 11. Germline lookup yields CDR1 SEHNR and CDR2 FQNEAQ (reference sequence). The CDR3 DNA reads TGTGCCAGCAACCCGCAGACTAGCGGGGTCGTCTCCTACAATGAGCAGTTCTTC. Amino acids: CASNPQTSGVVSYNEQFF.

The rearrangement joins TRBV7-2 to TRBJ2-7; TRBD2 aligns across 8 bases. Germline V CDR1 and CDR2: SGHTA, FQGNSA. The CDR3 is 14 amino acids. The ends lost 5 bases at V and 4 bases at J; junction bases unmatched: 7. CDR3 amino acids: CASSPGLAMYEQYF. CDR3 in DNA: TGTGCCAGCAGCCCCGGACTAGCAATGTACGAGCAGTACTTC.